Sequencing of this TCR beta chain was carried out in a study of T cell responses to AZD1222 COVID-19 vaccine. Study outcomes and limitations: White British donors predominated, females outnumbered males, and clonal diversity was possibly underestimated. Spike was spanned by vaccine-associated CD4 TCRs, with dominance at 160-218 and 743-854.

Germline loops: CDR1 KGHSH, CDR2 LQKENI. This CDR3 has 12 amino acids. V was cut by 1 base and J by 6 bases, with 6 bases left in between. About this clone: What it recognizes is unknown.

Sequenced by immunoSEQ multiplex PCR; TCRdb stores in-frame clones only, minus some. The sample carries around 35,000 clones, about 88% recorded once. The chain links TRBV18 to TRBJ1-2; no clear D gene. The sequencing used peripheral blood, collected on day 0 of AZD1222 vaccination. The receptor was derived from an adult in good health. As DNA, the CDR3 is TGTGCCAGCTCACCACTTCAGGATGGCTACACCTTC. It translates to CASSPLQDGYTF.